The clone carrying this T cell receptor (beta chain) was seen many times. What it binds is unknown. TCR beta libraries were built with iRepertoire HTBI primers and Arm-PCR of CDR3 regions. Each CDR3 protein is one row after TCRdb ran MiXCR on the multiplex PCR reads. This repertoire shows hundreds of thousands of distinct CDR3 sequences, approximately 16% found once; its top ten account for 25% to 30%. V was trimmed by 6 bases and J by 2 bases, leaving 21 bases between them. The CDR3 is 16 residues long. Germline CDR1 reads DFQATT; CDR2 reads SNEGSKA (reference sequence). The sample originates from a study of regulatory T cells in long-lasting Graves disease. General observations from the study: TRBV28, TRBJ1-2 and TRBJ2-5 emerged as the favored segments in persistent disease.

Time point: newly diagnosed GD, antithyroid drugs for less than 3 months. Researchers made the TCR library from RNA that was extracted from PBMCs. The same sample was also studied in work on T cells in Graves' hyperthyroidism and ophthalmopathy. From that second work: Using the HTBI primer set, a first-round RT-PCR was run on the TCR CDR3.

The chain employs TRBV20-1 and TRBJ2-3, with D tentatively TRBD1 (5 bases). This sequence was found in a man aged 35 to 55 with Graves disease. Sequencing used peripheral blood mononuclear cells (PBMCs), obtained at new diagnosis, from a patient treated with antithyroid drugs. CDR3 region: CSALPLGQRHTDTQYF. Written as DNA, the CDR3 is TGCAGTGCCCTCCCTCTCGGACAAAGGCACACAGATACGCAGTATTTT.